The rows below give T cell receptor beta chains drawn from one sample of a study of blood T cell repertoires in COVID-19. Assay: immunoSEQ multiplex PCR; the TCRdb copy retains only in-frame clones and omits some. The repertoire holds roughly 200,000 clones, with around nine tenths as singletons. Material: peripheral blood. Receptors originate from a man aged 55 to 70 who had recovered from COVID-19. CDR3s leave out the opening cysteine and the closing phenylalanine or tryptophan.

V	J	CDR3
TRBV6-4	TRBJ2-2	ASSQLAGAGGELF
TRBV7-3	TRBJ1-1	ASSAAPGRDTEAF
TRBV10-3	TRBJ1-6	AIIYKGQSINNSPLH
TRBV18	TRBJ1-1	ASSPPLGQGARTEAF
TRBV7-9	TRBJ1-2	ASSPLQGGGYT
TRBV18	TRBJ1-5	ASSPADSERYGPQH
TRBV30	TRBJ2-1	AWSWREDSEQF
TRBV24-1	TRBJ2-7	ATSDIDRDEQY
TRBV7-8	TRBJ2-7	ASSLDRGAYYEQY
TRBV20-1	TRBJ2-2	SASLAGGMSGELF
TRBV5-1	TRBJ2-3	ASSYSGLLADTQY
TRBV6-5	TRBJ1-2	ASSYSRTGGDYGYT
TRBV28	TRBJ1-2	ASLDRPNYGYT
TRBV25-1	TRBJ1-4	ASSDPGQGSEKLF
TRBV6-1	TRBJ1-5	ASSEGTGQGKPQH
TRBV5-1	TRBJ1-1	ASSLGGTGGSAF
TRBV4-1	TRBJ2-7	ASSQGGGGSPLREQY
TRBV6-5	TRBJ2-1	ASKPAGISYNEQF
TRBV19	TRBJ1-1	ASSIPQNTEAF
TRBV7-9	TRBJ1-2	ASSRGTEIRYT
TRBV7-3	TRBJ1-2	ASSPRQGDGYT
TRBV4-2	TRBJ1-1	ASSQGGGRDAGAF
TRBV15	TRBJ2-1	ATSGLRGLGNEQF
TRBV13	TRBJ2-2	ASSLAAGAITGELF
TRBV28	TRBJ2-7	ASSLQGTSGTSGSYYEQY
TRBV27	TRBJ1-1	ASSFQDGGKAF
TRBV7-3	TRBJ1-1	ASGQGPNTEAF
TRBV27	TRBJ2-1	ASSPGLGPGNEQF
TRBV7-2	TRBJ2-7	ASSKNVGDEQY
TRBV7-9	TRBJ1-5	ASSPGQANQPQH
TRBV6-6	TRBJ2-2	ASEGRNTGELF
TRBV12-3/TRBV12-4	TRBJ2-7	AVRGGKDEQY
TRBV7-3	TRBJ2-1	ASSKGGSYNEQF
TRBV27	TRBJ1-5	ASSSPGVGNQPQH
TRBV6-5	TRBJ1-6	ASGGADRFNSPLH
TRBV6-5	TRBJ1-1	ASSHGQGDTEAF
TRBV10-1	TRBJ2-1	ASSEFVAGSSYNEQF